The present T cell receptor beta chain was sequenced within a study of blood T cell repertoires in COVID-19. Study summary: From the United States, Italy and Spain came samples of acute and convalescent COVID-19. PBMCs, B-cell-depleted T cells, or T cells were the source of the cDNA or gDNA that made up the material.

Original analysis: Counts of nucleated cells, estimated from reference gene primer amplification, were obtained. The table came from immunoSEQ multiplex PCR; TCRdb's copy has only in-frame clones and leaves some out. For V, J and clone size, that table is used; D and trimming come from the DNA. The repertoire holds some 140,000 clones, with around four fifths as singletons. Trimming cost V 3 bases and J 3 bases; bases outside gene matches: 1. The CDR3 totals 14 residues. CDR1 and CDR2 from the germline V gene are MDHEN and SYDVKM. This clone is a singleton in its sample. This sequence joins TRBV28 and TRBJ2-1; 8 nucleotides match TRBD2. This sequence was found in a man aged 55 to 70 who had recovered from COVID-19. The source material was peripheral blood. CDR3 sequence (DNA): TGTGCCAGCAGTTTCGGGGGGGGCTACAATGAGCAGTTCTTC. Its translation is CASSFGGGYNEQFF.